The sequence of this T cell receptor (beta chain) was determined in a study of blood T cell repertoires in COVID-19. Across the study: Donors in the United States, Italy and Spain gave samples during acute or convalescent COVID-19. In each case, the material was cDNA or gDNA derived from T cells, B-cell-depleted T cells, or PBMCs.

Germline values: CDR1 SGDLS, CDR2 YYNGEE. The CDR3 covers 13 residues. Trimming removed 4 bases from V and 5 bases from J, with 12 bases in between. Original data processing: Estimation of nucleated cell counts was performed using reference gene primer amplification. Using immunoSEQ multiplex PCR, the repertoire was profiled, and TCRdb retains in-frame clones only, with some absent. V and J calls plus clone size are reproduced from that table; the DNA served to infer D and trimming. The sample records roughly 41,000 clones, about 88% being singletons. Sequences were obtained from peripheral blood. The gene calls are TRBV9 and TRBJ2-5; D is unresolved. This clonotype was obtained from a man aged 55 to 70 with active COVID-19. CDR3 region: CASSSTLGETQYF. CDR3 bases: TGTGCCAGCAGCTCTACACTCGGGGAGACCCAGTACTTC.